The next 5 T cell receptor beta chains were all read from a single sample in a study of graft-versus-host responses after intestinal transplantation (dated by TCRdb to the early 2020s). The library was made by the immunoSEQ multiplex PCR assay. The immuneACCESS repertoire file appears here via TCRdb, limited to in-frame rearrangements. These files lack a portion of the clones; in checked studies, under half of the deficit traces to unresolved V genes, and the cause of the others is not known. The sample table records some 83,000 clones; roughly 91% of these occur just once. Approximately 0.1% of the sample is held by the ten biggest clonotypes. Explained via the paper, the time point label denotes: cells obtained before transplantation from donor or recipient. These receptors are not linked to any known antigen. The sample in question was unstimulated CD4+ T cells sorted from spleen or lymph node cells, obtained before intestinal transplant. These receptors came from a human donor who received an intestinal transplant.

V and J are TRBV5-1 and TRBJ1-2; D perhaps matches TRBD1 (6 bases). CDR3 size: 15 residues. Germline-derived CDR1 and CDR2 are SGHRS and YFSETQ. With 0 bases removed from V and 5 bases from J, the gap between germline ends came to 14 bases. In DNA, the CDR3 is TGCGCCAGCAGCTTGGTCACAGGGACCTCGTATGGCTACACCTTC. As protein: CASSLVTGTSYGYTF.

V gene TRBV7-2 combines with J gene TRBJ2-5; 7 nucleotides align to TRBD2. The CDR3 covers 13 residues. The trim removed 1 base at V and 5 bases at J, leaving 1 base unmatched. Per the germline V gene, CDR1 is SGHTA and CDR2 is FQGNSA. This CDR3 is CASSLVGGETQYF. CDR3 nucleotide sequence: TGTGCCAGCAGCTTAGTGGGGGGGGAGACCCAGTACTTC.

J is TRBJ1-1 and V is TRBV7-2, with 8 bases that match TRBD1. The CDR3 consists of 14 residues. Germline V gene sequence: CDR1 SGHTA, CDR2 FQGNSA. Trimming removed 4 bases from V and 1 base from J; junction bases left unmatched: 2. The CDR3 loop is CASSSQGGNTEAFF. CDR3 in DNA: TGTGCCAGCAGCTCACAGGGGGGGAACACTGAAGCTTTCTTT.

The chain employs TRBV27 and TRBJ1-5; D is uncertain. The V end was cut by 6 bases, the J end by 7 bases, with 16 bases between. In germline, CDR1 is MNHEY, CDR2 SMNVEV (reference sequence). This CDR3 contains 14 residues. CDR3 amino acids: CASRRSGNPQPQHF. The CDR3 bases are TGTGCCAGCAGGCGATCGGGGAATCCACAGCCCCAGCATTTT.

The chain has TRBV7-6 and TRBJ2-3; TRBD1 is a possible D gene (6 bases). CDR1 SGHVS and CDR2 FNYEAQ come from the germline V gene. Trimming shortened V by 5 bases and J by 6 bases, and 21 bases separated the two germline ends. The CDR3 has 16 amino acids. The CDR3 spells CASSPIYNHREDTQYF. The CDR3 DNA sequence: TGTGCCAGCAGCCCCATCTATAACCACAGGGAGGATACGCAGTATTTT.